The 6 T cell receptor beta chains presented below share a single source sample, sequenced in a study of OX40 agonist ivuxolimab in advanced cancers. Produced via immunoSEQ multiplex PCR; TCRdb's table is partial and in-frame only. The sample carries over 95,000 clones, 80% to 90% recorded once. The sample was CD4+ or CD8+ T cells sorted from blood, taken in a trial of the OX40 agonist ivuxolimab. The receptors come from an adult with an advanced solid tumor such as melanoma, head and neck, liver or kidney cancer.

The chain uses TRBV1 and TRBJ1-6; the DNA was not compared with TRBD1, the D call given in the table. TRBV1 is deemed a pseudogene. This CDR3 is 16 amino acids long. The CDR3 coding sequence is TGCACCAGCAGCCAATCAGGGGGCTCCTATAATTCACCCCTCCACTTT. Protein sequence: CTSSQSGGSYNSPLHF.

This chain connects TRBV18 to TRBJ2-7; 9 bases map to TRBD2. This CDR3 has 17 residues. The germline CDR1 and CDR2 sequences are KGHSH and LQKENI. Trimming cost V 0 bases and J 3 bases; bases outside gene matches: 9. CDR3 residues: CASSPPIAGERDYEQYF. The CDR3 nucleotides read TGTGCCAGCTCACCACCGATAGCGGGGGAAAGGGACTACGAGCAGTACTTC.

DNA of the CDR3: TGTGCCAGCAGCTTAGAGGCGGGCAACTATGGCTACACCTTC. It codes for CASSLEAGNYGYTF. The V and J genes are TRBV7-8 and TRBJ1-2, with D uncertain. The germline V gene encodes CDR1 SGHVS and CDR2 FQNEAQ. The CDR3 spans 14 residues. V gave up 1 base and J gave up 2 bases, with 8 bases separating them. Full variable domain (outside the CDR3, taken from reference TRBV7-8 and TRBJ1-2): GAGVSQSPRYKVAKRGQDVALRCDPISGHVSLFWYQQALGQGPEFLTYFQNEAQLDKSGLPSDRFFAERPEGSVSTLKIQRTQQEDSAVYLCASSLEAGNYGYTFGSGTRLTVV.

This chain uses TRBV20-1 with TRBJ2-3, with TRBD2 matching over 8 bases. This CDR3 has 11 amino acids. Looked up from germline, CDR1 is DFQATT and CDR2 is SNEGSKA (reference sequence). V lost 7 bases and J lost 6; bases outside the gene matches: 3. The CDR3 DNA reads TGCAGTGAACGGGGGGGTGATACGCAGTATTTT. Its translation is CSERGGDTQYF.

In this sample, this clone turned up once. The rearrangement uses TRBV9 and TRBJ1-2; D is uncertain. The CDR3 length is 14 residues. Trimming left V 2 bases short and J 8 bases short, with 16 bases between. Germline V CDR1 and CDR2: SGDLS, YYNGEE. The CDR3 nucleotides are TGTGCCAGCAGCGTGCTCACGGATTCCAGGGGCTACACCTTC. It specifies CASSVLTDSRGYTF.

The chain joins TRBV7-2 to TRBJ1-4; D may be TRBD1 (5 bases). Looked up from germline, CDR1 is SGHTA and CDR2 is FQGNSA. The CDR3 covers 16 residues. The V end was cut by 5 bases, the J end by 8 bases, with 21 bases between. The CDR3 loop reads CASSPYGSRGREKLFF. DNA of the CDR3: TGTGCCAGCAGCCCTTACGGTAGTAGGGGTAGGGAAAAACTGTTTTTT.